This T cell receptor beta chain is from a study of identical twins. A universal primer site was added by template switching, and unique molecular identifiers were carried by the cDNA. TCRdb re-analysed the 5' RACE reads in MiXCR, keeping a single row per CDR3 protein. The repertoire holds approximately 1.8 million distinct CDR3 sequences, with less than 35% as singletons. Concerning this clonotype itself: What it binds is not known.

The donors were all healthy and Caucasian. CDR3 length equals 11 residues. Trimming stripped 4 bases from V and 6 bases from J, with 7 bases between. CDR1 is LGHDT and CDR2 is YNNKEL in the germline V gene (reference sequence). Study-level findings and limits: Cord blood beta clonotypes present at high abundance carried fewer insertions; no such pattern appeared in memory repertoires.

The TCR sequence derives from a newborn girl in good health. The material sequenced was cord blood. V and J are TRBV3-1 and TRBJ2-7; unclear D gene. CDR3 DNA sequence: TGTGCCAGCAGCCCCCTATGCGAGCAGTACTTC. Translating it yields CASSPLCEQYF.